The subject of this entry is one TCR beta chain. The data derive from a study of technical replicates of blood from a few donors. The protocol was immunoSEQ multiplex PCR, while the TCRdb copy is restricted to in-frame clones and leaves out a portion. The sample includes 70,000 or so clones, over 75% seen only once; the top ten take less than 5%. Germline V lookup: CDR1 SGHRS, CDR2 YFSETQ. CDR3 length equals 13 residues. Trimming cost V 7 bases and J 2 bases; bases outside gene matches: 1. Sequences were obtained from PBMCs. The chain is built from TRBV5-1 and TRBJ2-5; 11 bases fit TRBD1. The receptor's source is a human donor in good health. Some clones in this sample may be carry-over from other donors' samples. The CDR3 spells CASGTGGQETQYF. Here the CDR3 DNA reads TGCGCCAGCGGGACAGGGGGTCAAGAGACCCAGTACTTC.